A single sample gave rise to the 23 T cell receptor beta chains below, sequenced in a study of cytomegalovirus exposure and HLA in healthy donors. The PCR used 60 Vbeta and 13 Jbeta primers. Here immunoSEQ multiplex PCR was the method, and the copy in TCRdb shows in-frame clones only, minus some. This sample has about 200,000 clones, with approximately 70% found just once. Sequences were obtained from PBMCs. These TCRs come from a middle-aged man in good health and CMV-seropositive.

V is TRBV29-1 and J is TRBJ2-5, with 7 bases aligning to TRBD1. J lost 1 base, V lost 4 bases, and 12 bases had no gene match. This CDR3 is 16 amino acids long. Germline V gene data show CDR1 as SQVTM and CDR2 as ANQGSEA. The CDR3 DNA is TGCAGCGTTGTCCTTAGGGGGACAGCCATCCAAGAGACCCAGTACTTC. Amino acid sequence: CSVVLRGTAIQETQYF.

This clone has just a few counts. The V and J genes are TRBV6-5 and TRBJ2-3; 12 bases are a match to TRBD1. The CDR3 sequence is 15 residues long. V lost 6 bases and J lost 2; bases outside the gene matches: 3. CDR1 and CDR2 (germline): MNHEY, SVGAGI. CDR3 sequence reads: CASSKGQGATDTQYF. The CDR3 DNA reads TGTGCCAGCAGCAAGGGACAGGGGGCCACAGATACGCAGTATTTT.

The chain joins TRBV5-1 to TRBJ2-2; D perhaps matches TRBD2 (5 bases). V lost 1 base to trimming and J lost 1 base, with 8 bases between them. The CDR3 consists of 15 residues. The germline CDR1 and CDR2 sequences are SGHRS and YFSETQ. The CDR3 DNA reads TGCGCCAGCAGCTTGCTTCGGGAGAACACCGGGGAGCTGTTTTTT. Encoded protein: CASSLLRENTGELFF.

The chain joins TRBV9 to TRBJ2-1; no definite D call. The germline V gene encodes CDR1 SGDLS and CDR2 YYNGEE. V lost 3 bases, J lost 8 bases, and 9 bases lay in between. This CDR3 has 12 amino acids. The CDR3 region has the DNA TGTGCCAGCAGCGCCCCCCGGGATGAGCAGTTCTTC. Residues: CASSAPRDEQFF.

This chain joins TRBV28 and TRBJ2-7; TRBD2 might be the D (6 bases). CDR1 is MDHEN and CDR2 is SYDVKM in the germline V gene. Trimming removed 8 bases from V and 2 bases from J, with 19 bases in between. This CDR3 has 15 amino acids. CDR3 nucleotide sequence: TGTGCCAGCCTTAAGGCGGGACGGTCTACCTACGAGCAGTACTTC. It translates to CASLKAGRSTYEQYF.

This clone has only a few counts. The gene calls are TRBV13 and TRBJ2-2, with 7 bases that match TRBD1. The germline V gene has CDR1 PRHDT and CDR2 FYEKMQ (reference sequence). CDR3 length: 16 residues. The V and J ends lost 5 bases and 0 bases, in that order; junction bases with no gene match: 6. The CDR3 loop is CASSPTGTANTGELFF. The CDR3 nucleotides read TGTGCCAGCAGCCCCACCGGGACAGCGAACACCGGGGAGCTGTTTTTT.

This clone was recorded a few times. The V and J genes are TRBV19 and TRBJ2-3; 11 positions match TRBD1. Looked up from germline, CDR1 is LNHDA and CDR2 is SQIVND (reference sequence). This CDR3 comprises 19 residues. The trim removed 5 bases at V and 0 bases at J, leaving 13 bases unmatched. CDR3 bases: TGTGCCAGTAGTTTCCTCCTTCCCCGGGACAGGGGGAGCACAGATACGCAGTATTTT. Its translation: CASSFLLPRDRGSTDTQYF.

In DNA, the CDR3 is TGTGCCACCCTCCCCGGGGAGCTGTTTTTT. Translated: CATLPGELFF. The chain recombines TRBV6-4 with TRBJ2-2; unclear D gene. The germline gives CDR1 MRHNA, CDR2 SNTAGT. Trimming left V 10 bases short and J 6 bases short, with 6 bases between. CDR3 length: 10 amino acids.

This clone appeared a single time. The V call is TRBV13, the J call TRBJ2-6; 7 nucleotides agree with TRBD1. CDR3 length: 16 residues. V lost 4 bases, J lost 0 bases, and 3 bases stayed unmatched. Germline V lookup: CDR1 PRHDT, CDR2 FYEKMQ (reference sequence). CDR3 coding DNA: TGTGCCAGCAGCTACCGACAGGGCTCTGGGGCCAACGTCCTGACTTTC. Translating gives CASSYRQGSGANVLTF.

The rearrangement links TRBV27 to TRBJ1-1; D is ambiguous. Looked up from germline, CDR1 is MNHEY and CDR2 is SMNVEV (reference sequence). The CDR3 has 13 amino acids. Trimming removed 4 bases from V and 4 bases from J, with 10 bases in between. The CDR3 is CASSSRRGTEAFF. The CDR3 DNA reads TGTGCCAGCAGTTCTCGTAGAGGCACTGAAGCTTTCTTT.

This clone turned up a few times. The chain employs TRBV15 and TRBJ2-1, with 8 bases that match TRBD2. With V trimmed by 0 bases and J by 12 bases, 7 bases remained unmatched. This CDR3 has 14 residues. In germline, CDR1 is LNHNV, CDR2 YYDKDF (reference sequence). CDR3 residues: CATSRDRSGGGQFF. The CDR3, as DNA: TGTGCCACCAGCAGAGATAGGAGCGGGGGTGGGCAGTTCTTC.

The CDR3 nucleotides read TGTGCCAGCAGCGGGGCCTCCTACAATGAGCAGTTCTTC. Amino acid sequence: CASSGASYNEQFF. The chain joins TRBV9 to TRBJ2-1, with D hard to call. V was shortened by 3 bases and J by 0 bases, with 4 bases between the two germline ends. CDR1 SGDLS and CDR2 YYNGEE come from the germline V gene. The CDR3 is made up of 13 amino acids.

CDR3 nucleotides: TGTGCCAGCAGCTTGCGGGGGGGCGTGTACAATGAGCAGTTCTTC. It encodes CASSLRGGVYNEQFF. This chain uses TRBV5-4 with TRBJ2-1; the match to TRBD2 covers 8 bases. The CDR3 is 15 residues long. V lost 1 base to trimming and J lost 4 bases; unmatched junction nucleotides: 4. Per the germline V gene, CDR1 is SGHNT and CDR2 is YYREEE (reference sequence).

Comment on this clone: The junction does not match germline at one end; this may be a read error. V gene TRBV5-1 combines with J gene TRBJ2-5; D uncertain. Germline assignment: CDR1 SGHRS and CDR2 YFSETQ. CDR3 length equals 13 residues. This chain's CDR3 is CASSLANQETQYF. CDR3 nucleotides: TGCGCCAGCAGCTTGGCCAACCAGGAGACCCAGTACTTC.

CDR3 sequence (DNA): TGTGCCAGCAGTTTTACAGGGAATCAGCCCCAGCATTTT. Amino acids: CASSFTGNQPQHF. The genes are TRBV27 and TRBJ1-5; a weak D match, TRBD1 (6 bases). The germline CDR1 and CDR2 sequences are MNHEY and SMNVEV (reference sequence). This CDR3 spans 13 amino acids. Trimming left V 3 bases short and J 4 bases short, with 7 bases between.

For the CDR3, the DNA is TGTGCCATCAGTGAGTCGACATTGACCGGGGAGCTGTTTTTT. Residues: CAISESTLTGELFF. The rearrangement joins TRBV10-3 to TRBJ2-2; D is ambiguous. The CDR3 is made up of 14 amino acids. Germline CDR1 reads ENHRY; CDR2 reads SYGVKD. Trimming stripped 0 bases from V and 5 bases from J, with 7 bases between.

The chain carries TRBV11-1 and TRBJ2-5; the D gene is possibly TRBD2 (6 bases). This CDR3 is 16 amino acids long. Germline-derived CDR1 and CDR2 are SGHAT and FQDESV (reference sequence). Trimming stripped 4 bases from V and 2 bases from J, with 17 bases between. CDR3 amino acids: CASSSHGRSVQETQYF. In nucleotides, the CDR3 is TGTGCCAGCAGCTCCCATGGGAGGAGTGTTCAAGAGACCCAGTACTTC.

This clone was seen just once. The CDR3 DNA sequence: TGTGCCAGCAGCTTGGCCGGTTTGACAGGGGCGTCCTATAATTCACCCCTCCACTTT. It is translated as CASSLAGLTGASYNSPLHF. This chain links TRBV5-5 with TRBJ1-6, with 8 bases that match TRBD1. Trimming cost V 0 bases and J 1 base; bases outside gene matches: 9. Germline V gives CDR1 SGHKS, CDR2 YYEKEE (reference sequence). The CDR3 sequence is 19 residues long.

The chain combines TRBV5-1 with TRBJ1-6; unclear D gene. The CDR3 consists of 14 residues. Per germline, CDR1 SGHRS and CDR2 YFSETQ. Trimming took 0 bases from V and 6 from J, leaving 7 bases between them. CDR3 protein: CASSLGGANSPLHF. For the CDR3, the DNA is TGCGCCAGCAGCTTGGGCGGTGCTAATTCACCCCTCCACTTT.

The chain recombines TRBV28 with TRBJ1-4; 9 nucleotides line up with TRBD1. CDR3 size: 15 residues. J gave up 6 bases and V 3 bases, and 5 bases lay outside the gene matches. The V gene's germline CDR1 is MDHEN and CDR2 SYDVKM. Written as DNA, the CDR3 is TGTGCCAGCAGTTTGGTACGGGACAGGGATGAAAAACTGTTTTTT. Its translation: CASSLVRDRDEKLFF.

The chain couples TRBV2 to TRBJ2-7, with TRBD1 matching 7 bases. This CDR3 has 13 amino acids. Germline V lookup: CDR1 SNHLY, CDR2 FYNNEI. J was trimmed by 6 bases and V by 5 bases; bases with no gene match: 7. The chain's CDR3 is CASSTGQAFEQYF. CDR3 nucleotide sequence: TGTGCCAGCAGTACCGGACAGGCCTTCGAGCAGTACTTC. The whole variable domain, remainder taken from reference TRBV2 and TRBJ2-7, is EPEVTQTPSHQVTQMGQEVILRCVPISNHLYFYWYRQILGQKVEFLVSFYNNEISEKSEIFDDQFSVERPDGSNFTLKIRSTKLEDSAMYFCASSTGQAFEQYFGPGTRLTVT.

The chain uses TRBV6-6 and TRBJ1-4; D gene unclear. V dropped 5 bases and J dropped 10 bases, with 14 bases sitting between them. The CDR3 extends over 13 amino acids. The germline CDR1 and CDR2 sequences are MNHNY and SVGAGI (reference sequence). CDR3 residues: CASSPPGFGKLFF. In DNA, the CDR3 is TGTGCCAGCAGTCCCCCCGGTTTTGGAAAACTGTTTTTT.

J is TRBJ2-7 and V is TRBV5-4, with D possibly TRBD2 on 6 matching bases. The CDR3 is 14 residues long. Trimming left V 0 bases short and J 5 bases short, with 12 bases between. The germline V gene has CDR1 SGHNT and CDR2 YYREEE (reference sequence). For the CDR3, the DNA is TGTGCCAGCAGCTTGGGGAGGGCACCGCACGAGCAGTACTTC. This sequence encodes CASSLGRAPHEQYF.